A single sample is the source of the 3 T cell receptor beta chains below, sequenced in a study of human T cells and chemical hapten exposure. Described time point: patch test 3, about 24 weeks after DPC sensitization. Treatment specified: therapeutic diphenylcyclopropenone sensitization with weekly scalp DPC. TCRdb re-called the RACE reads through MiXCR, storing one row per CDR3 protein. The data show 90,000 to 110,000 distinct CDR3 sequences, approximately 36% seen once. The sample here was whole blood, taken in connection with sensitization to the hapten diphenylcyclopropenone (DPC). The receptors originated from a man aged 35 to 55 with alopecia areata. Some clones in this sample may be carry-over from other donors' samples.

This chain links TRBV12-5 with TRBJ2-3; D remains ambiguous. Germline assignment: CDR1 LGHNT and CDR2 FRNRAP. With 4 bases removed from V and 8 bases from J, the gap between germline ends came to 10 bases. This CDR3 has 12 residues. DNA of the CDR3: TGTGCTAGTGGTTCTCAGCCCCTTACGCAGTATTTT. It specifies CASGSQPLTQYF.

This clonotype was counted only a few times. This chain uses TRBV13 with TRBJ2-7, with 12 bases fitting TRBD2. Germline V CDR1 and CDR2: PRHDT, FYEKMQ (reference sequence). This CDR3 region has 15 residues. CDR3 loop: CASSLGTSGPYEQYV. The DNA for the CDR3 is TGTGCCAGCAGCCTAGGGACTAGCGGGCCCTACGAGCAGTACGTC.

Only a few counts were recorded for this clonotype. V and J are TRBV6-2 or TRBV6-3 and TRBJ2-1; 8 bases map to TRBD2. V gave up 5 bases and J gave up 7 bases; unmatched junction bases: 10. The germline gives CDR1 MNHEY, CDR2 SVGEGT. The CDR3 has 15 amino acids. The CDR3: CASSQTSAPWNEQFF. The CDR3, as DNA: TGTGCCAGCAGTCAGACTAGCGCCCCTTGGAATGAGCAGTTCTTC.